This is a list of T cell receptor beta chains from one sample in a study of shared clonotypes between healthy human individuals. Sequencing used immunoSEQ multiplex PCR; TCRdb keeps in-frame clones, though not all of them. The sample has 1.5 million to 2.5 million clones; about 95% are singletons. The sequencing sample was made of naive CD8+ T cells sorted from blood. The receptors originated from a man in his late teens or twenties in good health. Each CDR3 is given with its conserved first and last residue. A D gene is named only where the DNA matches it firmly. Clone sizes are given selectively: once, few, many, or a class where the clone is expanded.

v_gene	abundance	j_gene	d_gene	CDR3aa	CDR3nt
TRBV11-1	.	TRBJ1-1	.	CASSLQGGLEAFF	TGTGCCAGCAGCTTACAGGGTGGATTAGAAGCTTTCTTT
TRBV10-3	.	TRBJ2-7	.	CAARTGGEVYEQYF	TGTGCCGCCAGAACAGGCGGGGAAGTCTACGAGCAGTACTTC
TRBV30	.	TRBJ2-1	TRBD2	CAWSGLAGGDEQFF	TGTGCCTGGAGTGGGCTAGCGGGGGGAGATGAGCAGTTCTTC
TRBV7-9	.	TRBJ1-4	.	CASSDGQLSTNEKLFF	TGTGCCAGCAGCGACGGACAGCTTTCAACTAATGAAAAACTGTTTTTT
TRBV11-3	.	TRBJ2-5	TRBD2	CASSESTGGQETQYF	TGTGCCAGCAGCGAATCGACGGGGGGCCAAGAGACCCAGTACTTC
TRBV9	.	TRBJ2-2	TRBD1	CASSVPGQGDTGELFF	TGTGCCAGCAGCGTACCGGGACAGGGGGACACCGGGGAGCTGTTTTTT
TRBV30	.	TRBJ1-2	.	CAWSVGPRGGYTF	TGTGCCTGGAGTGTAGGTCCCCGGGGTGGCTACACCTTC
TRBV6-6	.	TRBJ2-7	.	CASSSGEVEQYF	TGTGCCAGCAGCTCCGGCGAGGTCGAGCAGTACTTC
TRBV9	.	TRBJ2-1	.	CASSATAPSSYNEQFF	TGTGCCAGCAGCGCCACCGCACCTAGCTCCTACAATGAGCAGTTCTTC
TRBV15	.	TRBJ2-1	.	CATLREEGLYNEQFF	TGTGCCACCCTACGCGAGGAGGGCCTCTACAATGAGCAGTTCTTC
TRBV4-1	.	TRBJ2-1	TRBD2	CASSQTGGSYNEQFF	TGCGCCAGCAGCCAAACGGGGGGGTCCTACAATGAGCAGTTCTTC
TRBV5-4	.	TRBJ2-7	.	CASSLKQTYEQYF	TGTGCCAGCAGCTTGAAACAAACCTACGAGCAGTACTTC
TRBV29-1	.	TRBJ1-4	TRBD1	CSVRDSINEKLFF	TGCAGCGTCCGGGACAGTATTAATGAAAAACTGTTTTTT
TRBV19	.	TRBJ1-5	.	CASSIASGREDQPQHF	TGTGCCAGTAGTATTGCGAGCGGGCGGGAGGATCAGCCCCAGCATTTT
TRBV28	.	TRBJ2-1	.	CASSLDPGDYNEQFF	TGTGCCAGCAGTTTAGATCCGGGGGACTACAATGAGCAGTTCTTC
TRBV11-3	.	TRBJ1-1	.	CASSLSHRLHTEAFF	TGTGCCAGCAGCTTATCCCATCGGTTGCACACTGAAGCTTTCTTT
TRBV27	.	TRBJ1-1	.	CASSQGGMGLNTEAFF	TGTGCCAGCAGCCAAGGGGGGATGGGTTTGAACACTGAAGCTTTCTTT
TRBV18	once	TRBJ2-3	.	CASSLSFGTDTQYF	TGTGCCAGCTCACTCTCGTTCGGCACAGATACGCAGTATTTT
TRBV27	.	TRBJ2-1	.	CASSPPSDEQFF	TGTGCCAGCAGCCCTCCCAGCGATGAGCAGTTCTTC
TRBV6-6	.	TRBJ1-5	.	CASSYGRGQSNQPQHF	TGTGCCAGCAGTTACGGGAGGGGACAAAGCAATCAGCCCCAGCATTTT
TRBV5-4	once	TRBJ2-7	.	CASSPEGGPYEQYF	TGTGCCAGCAGCCCCGAGGGGGGGCCCTACGAGCAGTACTTC
TRBV15	.	TRBJ1-5	.	CATSSDQTDGGFRNQPQHF	TGTGCCACCAGCAGCGATCAGACAGATGGGGGATTTCGCAATCAGCCCCAGCATTTT
TRBV19	.	TRBJ2-5	TRBD2	CASKITSGIGETQYF	TGTGCCAGTAAAATAACTAGCGGTATTGGGGAGACCCAGTACTTC
TRBV19	.	TRBJ2-7	TRBD1	CASSPRDRGYEQYF	TGTGCCAGTAGTCCCCGGGACAGGGGCTACGAGCAGTACTTC
TRBV7-2	.	TRBJ2-7	.	CASSPGFVVYEQYF	TGTGCCAGCAGCCCCGGTTTCGTCGTGTACGAGCAGTACTTC
TRBV5-6	.	TRBJ2-1	TRBD2	CASSPWGEGPYNEQFF	TGTGCCAGCAGCCCCTGGGGGGAGGGCCCCTACAATGAGCAGTTCTTC
TRBV5-4	.	TRBJ2-3	.	CASSLAVGLGGTDTQYF	TGTGCCAGCAGCTTGGCCGTTGGATTGGGGGGCACAGATACGCAGTATTTT
TRBV7-9	.	TRBJ2-5	TRBD2	CASSLVGLAEETQYF	TGTGCCAGCAGCTTAGTAGGACTAGCGGAAGAGACCCAGTACTTC
TRBV7-8	.	TRBJ2-1	TRBD2	CASSATSGGAVYNEQFF	TGTGCCAGCAGCGCGACTAGCGGGGGGGCCGTCTACAATGAGCAGTTCTTC
TRBV19	.	TRBJ1-1	.	CASSIYDNSNTEAFF	TGTGCCAGTAGTATTTACGACAACTCGAACACTGAAGCTTTCTTT
TRBV5-8	.	TRBJ2-7	TRBD2	CASSLLTSGTHYEQYF	TGTGCCAGCAGCCTCCTGACTAGCGGGACCCACTACGAGCAGTACTTC
TRBV27	.	TRBJ1-2	.	CASSTGTNYGYTF	TGTGCCAGCTCGACAGGTACTAACTATGGCTACACCTTC
TRBV9	.	TRBJ1-1	TRBD1	CASSVTGDHTEAFF	TGTGCCAGCAGCGTGACAGGGGATCACACTGAAGCTTTCTTT
TRBV11-1	once	TRBJ2-3	.	CASSPGTDTDTQYF	TGTGCCAGCAGCCCTGGGACGGACACAGATACGCAGTATTTT
TRBV7-9	.	TRBJ2-7	TRBD2	CASSLGGGVEQYF	TGTGCCAGCAGCTTAGGCGGGGGGGTCGAGCAGTACTTC
TRBV6-1	once	TRBJ2-7	.	CASSEFAEVYEQYF	TGTGCCAGCAGTGAATTTGCGGAGGTCTACGAGCAGTACTTC
TRBV13	.	TRBJ2-5	TRBD2	CASTLADYQETQYF	TGTGCCAGCACGCTAGCGGACTACCAAGAGACCCAGTACTTC
TRBV6-5	once	TRBJ1-1	.	CASTSAGGGWTEAFF	TGTGCCAGCACCTCCGCTGGGGGGGGGTGGACTGAAGCTTTCTTT
TRBV27	.	TRBJ1-4	.	CASSRLGGGYEKLFF	TGTGCCAGCAGTCGCCTCGGCGGGGGGTATGAAAAACTGTTTTTT
TRBV5-6	.	TRBJ2-7	TRBD1	CASSLGGQGADEQYF	TGTGCCAGCAGCTTGGGGGGACAGGGGGCCGACGAGCAGTACTTC
TRBV27	.	TRBJ2-6	.	CASSLTGSSGANVLTF	TGTGCCAGCAGCCTTACAGGGTCCTCTGGGGCCAACGTCCTGACTTTC
TRBV5-4	.	TRBJ2-2	TRBD2	CASSYSGTAGELFF	TGTGCCAGCAGTTATAGCGGGACTGCCGGGGAGCTGTTTTTT
TRBV7-9	.	TRBJ2-2	TRBD2	CASSFIESGNRELFF	TGTGCCAGCAGCTTTATCGAGAGCGGGAATCGGGAGCTGTTTTTT
TRBV13	.	TRBJ2-1	.	CASALSPGLGYNEQFF	TGTGCCAGCGCCCTCTCTCCGGGACTCGGATACAATGAGCAGTTCTTC
TRBV19	.	TRBJ2-7	TRBD2	CASSIGLAGTYEQYF	TGTGCCAGTAGTATAGGGCTAGCGGGAACCTACGAGCAGTACTTC
TRBV4-1	.	TRBJ1-6	TRBD1	CASSDNRGGPYNSPLHF	TGCGCCAGCAGCGACAACAGGGGTGGCCCTTATAATTCACCCCTCCACTTT
TRBV5-5	.	TRBJ2-7	.	CASSLLALDEQYF	TGTGCCAGCAGCTTGTTAGCCCTGGACGAGCAGTACTTC
TRBV5-1	.	TRBJ2-1	.	CASSLSRAGNEQFF	TGCGCCAGCAGCTTGTCCCGGGCGGGCAATGAGCAGTTCTTC
TRBV2	.	TRBJ2-7	TRBD2	CASGSAAGVYEQYF	TGTGCCAGCGGATCGGCCGCGGGAGTATACGAGCAGTACTTC
TRBV30	.	TRBJ1-3	.	CASIDTDSGNTIYF	TGTGCCTCGATCGATACTGACTCTGGAAACACCATATATTTT
TRBV19	once	TRBJ1-1	.	CASSRGRNTEAFF	TGTGCCAGTAGCCGCGGAAGGAACACTGAAGCTTTCTTT
TRBV5-4	.	TRBJ2-1	TRBD2	CASSLERGPGNEQFF	TGTGCCAGCAGCCTCGAGCGGGGGCCGGGAAATGAGCAGTTCTTC
TRBV30	.	TRBJ2-7	TRBD2	CAWCERERHEQYF	TGTGCCTGGTGCGAGCGGGAGAGGCACGAGCAGTACTTC
TRBV30	.	TRBJ2-7	.	CAWSVMGHEQYF	TGTGCCTGGAGTGTAATGGGCCACGAGCAGTACTTC
TRBV7-2	.	TRBJ2-7	.	CASSLTAKYEQYF	TGTGCCAGCAGCTTAACGGCAAAATACGAGCAGTACTTC